This T cell receptor beta chain emerged from a study of T cell repertoires in cytomegalovirus infection (dated by TCRdb to between 2019 and 2020). Broadly, across the study: Alongside well-studied HLA-B-restricted epitopes, the peptide stimulations were aimed at recently identified HLA-C-restricted CMV epitopes, whose presentation resists viral immunomodulation. Because public TCR beta signatures pointed to carriage of CMV infection together with the matching HLA type, the HLA type of each donor mattered for the analysis.

Overall results and qualifications from the work: The ex vivo response was dominated by HLA-C-restricted CMV-specific TCR beta clonotypes, and the single most frequent clonotype in two of eight donors was supplied by these HLA-C-restricted clonotypes. In both this cohort and an independent cohort of 350 to 400 donors, the cumulative frequency of public TCR beta family members distinguished carriers of CMV infection plus the relevant HLA type.

In this sample, this clonotype turned up a few times. Its antigen target is currently unknown. Base qualities are not recorded, but no much larger clone differs from it by a single base. The meaning of the sample's treatment or condition label: in vitro stimulation with specific CMV peptide epitopes to enrich CMV-specific T cells. For sequencing, an Illumina HiSeq 1500 was employed. TCRdb applied fastp at Q25 and MiXCR to the public reads, then kept only in-frame beta chains. Each entry merges the rows of one CDR3 protein and shows their most common DNA and genes. Within this sample are approximately 600,000 distinct CDR3 sequences, with about 39% of them counted one time only. Of the sample, around 50% is held by the ten largest clones. There are 14 amino acids in the CDR3, from cysteine to phenylalanine inclusive. Only the CDR3 portion is preserved as DNA: 42 bases, with reading frame beginning at the first base. CDR1 and CDR2, per the germline V gene (reference sequence), are DFQATT and SNEGSKA.

The sample was cultured PBMCs, taken from culture after CMV antigen stimulation. The rearranged segments are TRBV20-1 and TRBJ1-4; the junction holds 8 bases that match TRBD1. This clonotype originated in a human donor in good health (CMV status not recorded). Some clones in this sample may be carry-over from other donors' samples. The base sequence is TGCAGGACGCAGGGGGCAGACCCTAATGAAAAACTGTTTTTT. This yields the protein CRTQGADPNEKLFF.